The 31 T cell receptor beta chains reported below all come from one sample, sequenced in a study of T-cell reconstitution after alpha-beta-depleted transplantation in children. Unique molecular identifiers were incorporated into the prepared TCRbeta library. TCRdb re-called the PCR reads with MiXCR, one entry per CDR3 protein. The table lists some 600,000 distinct CDR3 sequences, 10% to 15% of them singletons. The source was PBMCs, mostly from graft donor cells, collected 360 days after TCRalphabeta/CD19-depleted stem cell transplant. All receptors come from a male patient between 5 and 17 years old who had a stem cell transplant for acute myeloid leukemia, so the T cells may come from the graft donor.

This clonotype has more than one count but fewer than ten. The rearrangement joins TRBV7-8 to TRBJ2-2; 7 bases are shared with TRBD2. Germline CDR1 reads SGHVS; CDR2 reads FQNEAQ. This CDR3 is 14 amino acids long. The junction had 9 bases not matched to a gene; V was cut back by 10 bases and J by 4 bases. The CDR3 spells CATAPGTTTGELFF. DNA of the CDR3: TGTGCCACAGCACCCGGGACTACCACCGGGGAGCTGTTTTTT. The whole variable domain, filled in from reference TRBV7-8 and TRBJ2-2, reads GAGVSQSPRYKVAKRGQDVALRCDPISGHVSLFWYQQALGQGPEFLTYFQNEAQLDKSGLPSDRFFAERPEGSVSTLKIQRTQQEDSAVYLCATAPGTTTGELFFGEGSRLTVL.

This rearrangement joins TRBV18 to TRBJ2-1; D ambiguous. V lost 2 bases to trimming and J lost 9 bases, with 8 bases between them. Germline CDR1 and CDR2: KGHSH and LQKENI. The CDR3 is 12 residues long. CDR3 DNA: TGTGCCAGCTCACCAAGGGAATTTGAGCAGTTCTTC. Its translation: CASSPREFEQFF.

This clonotype was seen a handful of times. V usage is TRBV20-1 and J usage is TRBJ1-5; 7 bases fit TRBD1. After removal of 3 bases from V and 0 bases from J, the junction contained 5 bases not matched to a gene. The CDR3 runs 15 residues. CDR1 is DFQATT and CDR2 is SNEGSKA in the germline V gene (reference sequence). CDR3 amino acids: CSARGDRYSNQPQHF. The CDR3 region has the DNA TGCAGTGCTAGGGGGGACAGATATAGCAATCAGCCCCAGCATTTT.

This clonotype was detected a few times. The CDR3 coding sequence is TGTGCCAGCAGCCCCTTAGCGGGGGACTACGAGCAGTACTTC. This gives the protein CASSPLAGDYEQYF. This chain connects TRBV4-2 to TRBJ2-7; the match to TRBD2 covers 9 bases. CDR3 length equals 14 residues. Germline-derived CDR1 and CDR2 are LGHNA and YNFKEQ. The V and J ends lost 4 bases and 3 bases, in that order; junction bases with no gene match: 4.

This clonotype came up many times. CDR3 sequence: CSASRGSREQFF. The CDR3 DNA is TGCAGTGCCTCTAGGGGGAGCCGTGAGCAGTTCTTC. The chain combines TRBV20-1 with TRBJ2-1, with a possible D match to TRBD1 (6 bases). V was cut by 6 bases and J by 9 bases, with 15 bases left in between. The germline CDR1 and CDR2 sequences are DFQATT and SNEGSKA (reference sequence). The CDR3 has 12 amino acids.

This chain links TRBV5-1 with TRBJ2-7; no firm D call. From germline, CDR1 is SGHRS and CDR2 YFSETQ. Deletions cut 1 base from V and 0 bases from J, with 11 bases between. The CDR3 length is 15 residues. In nucleotides, the CDR3 is TGCGCCAGCAGCTTGACGGGTCCATTCTCCTACGAGCAGTACTTC. Encoded protein: CASSLTGPFSYEQYF.

The sample holds a few counts of this clonotype. The chain carries TRBV27 and TRBJ1-2; tentatively, D is TRBD1 (5 bases). V lost 5 bases and J 0 bases, leaving 22 bases between the germline ends. Germline-derived CDR1 and CDR2 are MNHEY and SMNVEV (reference sequence). This CDR3 contains 18 residues. This CDR3 is CASSPRTWRLGSNYGYTF. The CDR3 DNA reads TGTGCCAGCAGTCCCCGGACATGGCGGCTTGGATCTAACTATGGCTACACCTTC.

This chain joins TRBV13 and TRBJ2-5, with 9 bases lining up with TRBD2. The CDR3 runs 16 residues. Germline V lookup: CDR1 PRHDT, CDR2 FYEKMQ (reference sequence). The V gene end was trimmed by 2 bases and the J gene end by 5 bases; junction bases not matched to a gene: 9. In DNA, the CDR3 is TGTGCCAGCAGCTTAATAGCGGGAGAAGGCTACGAGACCCAGTACTTC. Its translation: CASSLIAGEGYETQYF.

This chain uses TRBV28 with TRBJ2-1; no firm D call. There are 15 residues in the CDR3. Germline V gene data show CDR1 as MDHEN and CDR2 as SYDVKM. V was pared by 6 bases and J by 2 bases, with 14 bases between. The CDR3: CASSPVTGAYNEQFF. In nucleotides, the CDR3 is TGTGCCAGCAGCCCCGTGACGGGCGCCTACAATGAGCAGTTCTTC.

The rearrangement links TRBV6-5 to TRBJ2-7, with 7 bases lining up with TRBD2. The CDR3 has 14 residues. V shed 2 bases and J 3 bases; nucleotides not matched to a gene: 4. Germline V gene lookup returns CDR1 MNHEY and CDR2 SVGAGI. DNA of the CDR3: TGTGCCAGCAGTTACGGCGGGGGAATCTACGAGCAGTACTTC. Its translation is CASSYGGGIYEQYF.

This clonotype has at least ten counts. This chain uses TRBV12-3 or TRBV12-4 with TRBJ2-5; TRBD2 is a possible D gene (5 bases). V lost 3 bases to trimming and J lost 2 bases, with 10 bases between them. This CDR3 is 14 amino acids long. The CDR3 nucleotides read TGTGCCAGCAGTTTTGGGAGTCCTCAAGAGACCCAGTACTTC. This gives the protein CASSFGSPQETQYF.

This clonotype was observed a few times. The chain combines TRBV4-3 with TRBJ2-4; maybe TRBD2 (6 bases). V shed 0 bases and J shed 7 bases, with 16 bases lying between them. Germline lookup yields CDR1 LGHNA and CDR2 YSLEER. The CDR3 spans 16 residues. CDR3 nucleotide sequence: TGCGCCAGCAGCCAAGAGGAGGGACTCAAGACCAACATTCAGTACTTC. Protein sequence: CASSQEEGLKTNIQYF.

This clonotype occurred once. The genes are TRBV7-9 and TRBJ1-4, with TRBD1 matching 8 bases. This CDR3 spans 16 amino acids. The germline gives CDR1 SEHNR, CDR2 FQNEAQ (reference sequence). Trimming at V came to 5 bases and at J to 7 bases, leaving 12 bases not matched to a gene. The CDR3 loop reads CASSRQGLALREKLFF. The CDR3 nucleotides are TGTGCCAGCAGCAGACAGGGGCTCGCCCTGCGTGAAAAACTGTTTTTT.

The rearrangement joins TRBV15 to TRBJ2-5; perhaps TRBD1 as D (5 bases). Trimming took 1 base from V and 1 from J, leaving 10 bases between them. Germline assignment: CDR1 LNHNV and CDR2 YYDKDF (reference sequence). CDR3 length: 15 amino acids. DNA for the CDR3: TGTGCCACCAGCAGAGGCTGGGGCAGCCAAGAGACCCAGTACTTC. Its translation is CATSRGWGSQETQYF. Combining the CDR3 with reference TRBV15 and TRBJ2-5 gives the whole variable domain DAMVIQNPRYQVTQFGKPVTLSCSQTLNHNVMYWYQQKSSQAPKLLFHYYDKDFNNEADTPDNFQSRRPNTSFCFLDIRSPGLGDTAMYLCATSRGWGSQETQYFGPGTRLLVL.

The sample holds many counts of this clonotype. The CDR3 here is CASSLSGTNHPDEQYF. The CDR3 DNA sequence: TGTGCCAGCAGTTTATCCGGGACCAACCATCCGGACGAGCAGTACTTC. V is TRBV27 and J is TRBJ2-7, with D possibly being TRBD1 or TRBD2 (5 bases each). The CDR3 extends over 16 amino acids. Trimming took 0 bases from V and 5 from J, leaving 17 bases between them. The V gene's germline CDR1 is MNHEY and CDR2 SMNVEV (reference sequence).

This clonotype occurred many times. V usage is TRBV28 and J usage is TRBJ2-2; the D gene could be TRBD1 or TRBD2 (6 bases each). The CDR3 consists of 16 residues. Trimming stripped 6 bases from V and 0 bases from J, with 14 bases between. Germline-derived CDR1 and CDR2 are MDHEN and SYDVKM. CDR3 DNA sequence: TGTGCCAGCAGATACAGGGACTCGGCGAACACCGGGGAGCTGTTTTTT. This codes for CASRYRDSANTGELFF.

This clonotype came up many times. The chain recombines TRBV7-9 with TRBJ1-6; no clear D. Germline V gene lookup returns CDR1 SEHNR and CDR2 FQNEAQ (reference sequence). Trimming took 5 bases from V and 8 from J, leaving 10 bases between them. The CDR3 length is 13 residues. This CDR3 reads CASSAGRDSPLHF. The CDR3 DNA follows: TGTGCCAGCAGCGCCGGTCGGGATTCACCCCTCCACTTT.

This clonotype was observed at least ten times. The chain carries TRBV20-1 and TRBJ2-7; possibly TRBD1 for D (6 bases). This CDR3 comprises 15 residues. In germline, CDR1 is DFQATT, CDR2 SNEGSKA (reference sequence). V shed 5 bases and J shed 5 bases, with 22 bases lying between them. The CDR3 sequence: CSASGPISGTNEQYF. In DNA, the CDR3 is TGCAGTGCTTCCGGCCCGATTTCCGGGACAAACGAGCAGTACTTC.

This clonotype was found many times. The chain employs TRBV28 and TRBJ2-1; D is unresolved. The CDR3 is made up of 12 amino acids. CDR1 is MDHEN and CDR2 is SYDVKM in the germline V gene. V lost 7 bases, J lost 9 bases, and 13 bases lay in between. CDR3 sequence reads: CASTTREFEQFF. The CDR3 nucleotides read TGTGCCAGCACCACGAGAGAGTTTGAGCAGTTCTTC.

This clonotype has a handful of counts. This chain connects TRBV28 to TRBJ1-1, with D uncertain. In germline, CDR1 is MDHEN, CDR2 SYDVKM. The CDR3 has 12 residues. Trimming stripped 5 bases from V and 7 bases from J, with 11 bases between. The CDR3, as DNA: TGTGCCAGCAGTCGAGGCGCCGGTGAAGCTTTCTTT. Translation: CASSRGAGEAFF.

V gene TRBV12-3 or TRBV12-4 combines with J gene TRBJ2-2; D call uncertain. The germline V and J ends were trimmed by 6 bases and 4 bases, with 12 bases remaining between them. This CDR3 comprises 14 residues. CDR3 sequence (DNA): TGTGCCAGCAGCCACCTACCTGGCACCGGGGAGCTGTTTTTT. Translation: CASSHLPGTGELFF.

The rearrangement links TRBV27 to TRBJ2-7; TRBD2 agrees at 10 bases. The CDR3 totals 16 residues. V lost 3 bases, J lost 6 bases, and 11 bases stayed unmatched. The germline V gene encodes CDR1 MNHEY and CDR2 SMNVEV (reference sequence). CDR3 bases: TGTGCCAGCAGTTTCTCCGCTAGCGGGAGTATAGGCGAGCAGTACTTC. Protein: CASSFSASGSIGEQYF.

This clonotype was counted at least ten times. The chain joins TRBV28 to TRBJ2-7; possible D gene TRBD2, 5 bases. CDR3 length: 15 amino acids. The V end lost 7 bases, the J end lost 0 bases, and 16 bases lay between the germline ends. CDR1 is MDHEN, CDR2 SYDVKM, per germline. The CDR3 sequence is CASTYSPGSSYEQYF. DNA for the CDR3: TGTGCCAGCACCTACTCCCCGGGAAGCTCCTACGAGCAGTACTTC.

The DNA for the CDR3 is TGTGCCAGCAGTGTCGGCAGGCCCCCTTTCTCTGGGGCCAACGTCCTGACTTTC. This codes for CASSVGRPPFSGANVLTF. The J gene is TRBJ2-6, the V gene TRBV25-1, with unresolved D. The germline V and J ends were trimmed by 4 bases and 0 bases, with 16 bases remaining between them. CDR3 length: 18 amino acids. Germline assignment: CDR1 MGHDK and CDR2 SYGVNS.

A word on this clonotype: The junction departs from the called germline gene at one end, perhaps through a read error. This chain links TRBV12-3 or TRBV12-4 with TRBJ2-1; D call uncertain. The CDR3 runs to 16 residues. The CDR3 sequence: CASSLANLMSSNEQFF. The CDR3 nucleotides read TGTGCCAGCAGTTTGGCAAATTTAATGTCCTCCAATGAGCAGTTCTTC.

The rearrangement links TRBV20-1 to TRBJ2-7, with TRBD2 matching 10 bases. Per the germline V gene, CDR1 is DFQATT and CDR2 is SNEGSKA (reference sequence). The CDR3 contains 12 residues. CDR3 residues: CAYSGRTYEQYF. For the CDR3, the DNA is TGCGCCTATAGCGGGAGGACCTACGAGCAGTACTTC.

This clonotype turned up a few times. The V and J genes are TRBV20-1 and TRBJ2-3, with a weak D call TRBD2 (5 bases). Trimming took off 5 bases at V and 0 bases at J, with 12 bases between the two ends. The CDR3 contains 14 residues. Germline CDR1 and CDR2: DFQATT and SNEGSKA (reference sequence). The CDR3 loop reads CSAFAADSTDTQYF. The CDR3 DNA reads TGCAGTGCTTTCGCAGCGGATAGCACAGATACGCAGTATTTT.

DNA for the CDR3: TGCAGCGTTGAAGATCCGGGGAACTATGGCTACACCTTC. Protein sequence: CSVEDPGNYGYTF. The rearrangement uses TRBV29-1 and TRBJ1-2; no clear D gene. This CDR3 spans 13 amino acids. The V gene's germline CDR1 is SQVTM and CDR2 ANQGSEA. The V end was cut by 0 bases, the J end by 2 bases, with 7 bases between.

The CDR3 sequence: CASSGEAVSYEQYF. CDR3 bases: TGTGCCAGCAGCGGCGAAGCGGTTTCCTACGAGCAGTACTTC. The chain uses TRBV9 and TRBJ2-7; perhaps TRBD2 as D (5 bases). Trimming shortened V by 3 bases and J by 1 base, and 11 bases separated the two germline ends. This CDR3 is 14 amino acids long. Germline assignment: CDR1 SGDLS and CDR2 YYNGEE.

The chain carries TRBV7-2 and TRBJ1-2; 7 bases are a match to TRBD1. Germline CDR1 reads SGHTA; CDR2 reads FQGNSA. The CDR3 totals 16 residues. The trim removed 4 bases at V and 3 bases at J, leaving 11 bases unmatched. CDR3 region: CASSWSRDSLYYGYTF. CDR3 sequence (DNA): TGTGCCAGCAGCTGGAGCCGGGACAGCCTATACTATGGCTACACCTTC. Complete variable domain (other parts from reference TRBV7-2 and TRBJ1-2): GAGVSQSPSNKVTEKGKDVELRCDPISGHTALYWYRQSLGQGLEFLIYFQGNSAPDKSGLPSDRFSAERTGGSVSTLTIQRTQQEDSAVYLCASSWSRDSLYYGYTFGSGTRLTVV.

This clonotype was detected many times. The chain uses TRBV20-1 and TRBJ2-1; D gene uncertain. The CDR3 loop spans 12 amino acids. In germline, CDR1 is DFQATT, CDR2 SNEGSKA (reference sequence). Between the trimmed V and J ends, which lost 3 bases and 10 bases, there was a span of 13 bases. The CDR3 protein is CSARYLRTEQFF. DNA of the CDR3: TGCAGTGCTAGGTATCTTAGGACGGAGCAGTTCTTC.